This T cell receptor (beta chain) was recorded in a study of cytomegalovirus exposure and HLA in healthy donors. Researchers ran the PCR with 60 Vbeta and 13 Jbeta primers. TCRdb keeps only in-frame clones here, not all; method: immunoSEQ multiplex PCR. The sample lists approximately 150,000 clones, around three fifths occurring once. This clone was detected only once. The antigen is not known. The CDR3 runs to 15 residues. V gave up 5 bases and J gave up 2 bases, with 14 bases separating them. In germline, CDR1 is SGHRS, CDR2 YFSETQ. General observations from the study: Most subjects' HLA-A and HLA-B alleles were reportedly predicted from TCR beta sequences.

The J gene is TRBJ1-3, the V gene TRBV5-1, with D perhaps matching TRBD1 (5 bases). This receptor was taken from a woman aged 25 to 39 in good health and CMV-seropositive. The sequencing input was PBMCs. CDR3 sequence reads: CASSTGGSAGNTIYF. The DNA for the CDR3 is TGCGCCAGCAGTACGGGGGGGTCTGCTGGAAACACCATATATTTT.